This T cell receptor beta chain was sequenced for a study of human CD8 memory T cell subsets. Germline V gene data show CDR1 as MGHRA and CDR2 as YSYEKL. The CDR3 has 15 amino acids. Scientists made TCR beta libraries using UMI-labeled 5' RACE. TCRdb reworked the 5' RACE reads into one entry per CDR3 protein, no DNA. The sample holds about 11,000 distinct CDR3 sequences. Material: CD8+ T cells from PBMCs. This TCR was recovered from a human donor in good health. This chain connects TRBV4-1 to TRBJ2-7; TCRdb gives TRBD1 as the D gene, but with no DNA this cannot be confirmed. The CDR3 is CASSRGQGLTYEQYF.